This TCR beta chain is drawn from a study of blood T cell repertoires in COVID-19. Study background: Acute and convalescent COVID-19 specimens originated in the United States, Italy and Spain. From T cells, B-cell-depleted T cells, or PBMCs came the material, which was cDNA or gDNA.

In the source study's methods: Estimation of nucleated cell counts relied on the amplification of reference gene primers. The protocol was immunoSEQ multiplex PCR, while the TCRdb copy is restricted to in-frame clones and leaves out a portion. V, J and clone size derive from that table, while D and trimming were established from the DNA sequence. Here the sample spans some 200,000 clones, roughly four fifths being singletons. The germline CDR1 and CDR2 sequences are WSHSY and SAAADI. V dropped 5 bases and J dropped 5; count of bases not matched to a gene: 5. CDR3 size: 14 residues. The source is a woman aged 40 to 49 with acute or convalescent COVID-19. Sequenced material: peripheral blood. The chain uses TRBV10-2 and TRBJ1-5; TRBD1 agrees at 8 bases. CDR3 in amino acids: CASSWTGQDQPQHF. The CDR3 DNA sequence: TGCGCCAGCAGTTGGACAGGGCAGGATCAGCCCCAGCATTTT.